The 19 T cell receptor beta chains below were found in one sample sequenced in a study of shared clonotypes between healthy human individuals. Terminally differentiated effector memory CD45RA+ cells were left out of the naive CD8 fraction, which was CD45RO-negative and positively selected for CCR7. Clones were read by immunoSEQ multiplex PCR, and TCRdb kept only the in-frame ones, dropping some. The sample carries about 1,800,000 clones, around 96% recorded once. Specimen: naive CD8+ T cells sorted from blood. The receptors originated from a young man in good health.

This sequence joins TRBV5-1 and TRBJ1-2; 9 bases are shared with TRBD1. The CDR3 covers 16 residues. Germline CDR1 and CDR2: SGHRS and YFSETQ. V lost 1 base and J lost 0; bases outside the gene matches: 4. DNA for the CDR3: TGCGCCAGCAGCTTGTCGGGACAGGGCGCTAACTATGGCTACACCTTC. The encoded protein is CASSLSGQGANYGYTF. The full variable domain, in which reference TRBV5-1 and TRBJ1-2 provide the parts outside the CDR3, is KAGVTQTPRYLIKTRGQQVTLSCSPISGHRSVSWYQQTPGQGLQFLFEYFSETQRNKGNFPGRFSGRQFSNSRSEMNVSTLELGDSALYLCASSLSGQGANYGYTFGSGTRLTVV.

This clone was recorded a few times. The same CDR3 can be traced to other DNA sequences in this sample. The chain recombines TRBV6-5 with TRBJ1-5; D gene unclear. The CDR3 is made up of 13 amino acids. Germline V gives CDR1 MNHEY, CDR2 SVGAGI. V lost 3 bases, J lost 6 bases, and 9 bases lay in between. For the CDR3, the DNA is TGTGCCAGCAGTTATGGAGGCGGTCAGCCCCAGCATTTT. Translated: CASSYGGGQPQHF.

This rearrangement joins TRBV4-3 to TRBJ1-2; the D is unclear. The CDR3 consists of 15 residues. V was shortened by 3 bases and J by 8 bases, with 19 bases between the two germline ends. From germline, CDR1 is LGHNA and CDR2 YSLEER. The CDR3 sequence: CASSHIVGDPNGYTF. As DNA, the CDR3 is TGCGCCAGCAGCCATATCGTCGGCGACCCTAACGGCTACACCTTC.

This sequence joins TRBV6-1 and TRBJ2-3; TRBD2 matches at 11 bases. Germline trimming cut 3 bases from V and 4 bases from J; bases unmatched to any gene: 3. There are 15 residues in the CDR3. The germline V gene encodes CDR1 MNHNS and CDR2 SASEGT. CDR3 coding DNA: TGTGCCAGCAGTGATATAGCGGGGGGGCCAGATACGCAGTATTTT. This encodes CASSDIAGGPDTQYF.

This sequence joins TRBV27 and TRBJ2-7, with TRBD2 identical over 7 bases. This CDR3 region has 14 residues. Trimming cost V 7 bases and J 4 bases; bases outside gene matches: 10. Germline V CDR1 and CDR2: MNHEY, SMNVEV (reference sequence). As DNA, the CDR3 is TGTGCCAGCAACCCGAGCGGGGTGGGGTACGAGCAGTACTTC. The encoded protein is CASNPSGVGYEQYF.

V and J are TRBV2 and TRBJ1-3, with D perhaps TRBD1 (5 bases). The ends were cut back, 3 bases at V and 0 bases at J, with 12 bases in the middle. The germline CDR1 and CDR2 sequences are SNHLY and FYNNEI. CDR3 length: 16 residues. DNA for the CDR3: TGTGCCAGCAGTGACTACGATGACAGCTCTGGAAACACCATATATTTT. Translated, it gives CASSDYDDSSGNTIYF.

The chain joins TRBV11-2 to TRBJ2-7, with a possible D match to TRBD1 (5 bases). Germline V lookup: CDR1 SGHAT, CDR2 FQNNGV. Trimming stripped 2 bases from V and 5 bases from J, with 19 bases between. The CDR3 spans 16 residues. Written as DNA, the CDR3 is TGTGCCAGCAGCTTAAGCAGGGTACCGACAACGGACGAGCAGTACTTC. It translates to CASSLSRVPTTDEQYF.

This chain connects TRBV7-9 to TRBJ2-7; 8 nucleotides align to TRBD2. Germline CDR1 reads SEHNR; CDR2 reads FQNEAQ (reference sequence). The trim removed 5 bases at V and 12 bases at J, leaving 9 bases unmatched. The length of the CDR3 is 12 residues. CDR3 DNA: TGTGCCAGCAGCGAACTAGCGGAGGGGTTGTACTTC. Translated: CASSELAEGLYF.

This chain joins TRBV13 and TRBJ2-1, with 10 positions matching TRBD1. Germline assignment: CDR1 PRHDT and CDR2 FYEKMQ (reference sequence). With 0 bases clipped from V and 9 bases from J, the junction kept 14 bases outside the gene matches. The CDR3 is 18 amino acids. In DNA, the CDR3 is TGTGCCAGCAGCTTAGGCCCCCCGTGGACAGGGGGTAGGGGTGAGCAGTTCTTC. Protein: CASSLGPPWTGGRGEQFF.

The chain is built from TRBV30 and TRBJ2-7, with TRBD1 identical over 10 bases. The CDR3 is made up of 14 amino acids. The ends lost 2 bases at V and 4 bases at J; junction bases unmatched: 5. The germline gives CDR1 GTSNPN, CDR2 SVGIG (reference sequence). In DNA form, the CDR3 reads TGTGCCTGGAGTCTGACAGGGGGCGATTACGAGCAGTACTTC. It codes for CAWSLTGGDYEQYF.

The genes are TRBV5-6 and TRBJ1-4; the D gene is possibly TRBD1 (5 bases). The CDR3 length is 14 residues. Germline V CDR1 and CDR2: SGHDT, YYEEEE. V lost 1 base, J lost 4 bases, and 8 bases lay in between. CDR3 sequence: CASSLRGINEKLFF. In nucleotides, the CDR3 is TGTGCCAGCAGCTTGCGGGGGATTAATGAAAAACTGTTTTTT.

CDR3: CAWNYDRSNTGELFF. For the CDR3, the DNA is TGTGCCTGGAACTATGACAGATCGAACACCGGGGAGCTGTTTTTT. This chain connects TRBV30 to TRBJ2-2, with D possibly TRBD1 on 5 matching bases. This CDR3 is 15 amino acids long. V was trimmed by 4 bases and J by 0 bases, leaving 12 bases between them. Per the germline V gene, CDR1 is GTSNPN and CDR2 is SVGIG (reference sequence).

The genes are TRBV11-2 and TRBJ1-1; D possibly corresponds to TRBD1 (6 bases). The germline gives CDR1 SGHAT, CDR2 FQNNGV. With 5 bases removed from V and 3 bases from J, the gap between germline ends came to 22 bases. This CDR3 contains 17 residues. The CDR3 DNA follows: TGTGCCAGCAGCCTAGGACAGCCCCCCCTTTGGTACACTGAAGCTTTCTTT. This codes for CASSLGQPPLWYTEAFF.

Regarding this clone: Other DNA sequences in the sample encode the same CDR3. The chain is built from TRBV27 and TRBJ2-1; no clear D. The CDR3 runs 13 residues. Trimming shortened V by 3 bases and J by 4 bases, and 7 bases separated the two germline ends. The germline CDR1 and CDR2 sequences are MNHEY and SMNVEV (reference sequence). The CDR3 reads CASSLGSYNEQFF. CDR3 sequence (DNA): TGTGCCAGCAGTTTGGGGTCGTACAATGAGCAGTTCTTC.

This clone was seen just once. The CDR3 sequence is CASRGADVGYTF. The DNA for the CDR3 is TGTGCCAGCAGGGGGGCGGACGTCGGCTACACCTTC. The rearrangement links TRBV27 to TRBJ1-2; D might be TRBD1 (6 bases). V lost 6 bases, J lost 8 bases, and 13 bases lay in between. CDR3 length equals 12 residues. Germline V gives CDR1 MNHEY, CDR2 SMNVEV (reference sequence).

Concerning this clone itself: This sample also contains other DNA sequences that code for the same CDR3. This rearrangement joins TRBV5-6 to TRBJ2-7, with D unresolved. The germline V gene encodes CDR1 SGHDT and CDR2 YYEEEE. V lost 4 bases to trimming and J lost 0 bases, with 2 bases between them. There are 11 residues in the CDR3. The CDR3 DNA sequence: TGTGCCAGCAGCAACTCCTACGAGCAGTACTTC. It is translated as CASSNSYEQYF.

This clone has only one observation. The V call is TRBV9, the J call TRBJ2-1; possible D gene TRBD2, 5 bases. Trimming removed 3 bases at V and 2 bases at J, with 21 bases between. Germline V gives CDR1 SGDLS, CDR2 YYNGEE. The CDR3 has 18 residues. CDR3 sequence reads: CASSAKRGERAPYNEQFF. CDR3 nucleotides: TGTGCCAGCAGCGCAAAGCGTGGGGAGAGGGCCCCCTACAATGAGCAGTTCTTC.

The chain employs TRBV7-9 and TRBJ1-2; D perhaps matches TRBD1 (5 bases). CDR1 SEHNR and CDR2 FQNEAQ come from the germline V gene (reference sequence). The CDR3 contains 12 residues. CDR3 sequence reads: CATRRDPFGYTF. The DNA for the CDR3 is TGTGCTACCCGCAGGGACCCTTTTGGCTACACCTTC.

A remark on this clone: Other DNA sequences from this sample encode an identical CDR3 as well. The chain links TRBV7-2 to TRBJ2-7, with 7 bases matching TRBD2. This CDR3 comprises 14 residues. Per germline, CDR1 SGHTA and CDR2 FQGNSA. With V trimmed by 4 bases and J by 2 bases, 5 bases remained unmatched. The CDR3 nucleotides are TGTGCCAGCAGCTGGGCTAGCGGCGCCTACGAGCAGTACTTC. This codes for CASSWASGAYEQYF.